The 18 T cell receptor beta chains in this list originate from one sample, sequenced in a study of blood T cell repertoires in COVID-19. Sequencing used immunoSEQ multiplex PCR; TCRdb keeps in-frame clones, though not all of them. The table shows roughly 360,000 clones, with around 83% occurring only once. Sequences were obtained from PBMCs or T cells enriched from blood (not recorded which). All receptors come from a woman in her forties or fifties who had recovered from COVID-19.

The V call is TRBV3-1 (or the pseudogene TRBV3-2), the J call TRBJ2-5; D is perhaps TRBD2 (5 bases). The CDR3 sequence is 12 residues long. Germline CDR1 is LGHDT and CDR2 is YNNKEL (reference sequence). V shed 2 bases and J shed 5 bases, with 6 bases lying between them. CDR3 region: CASSQWRETQYF. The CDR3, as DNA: TGTGCCAGCAGCCAATGGAGGGAGACCCAGTACTTC.

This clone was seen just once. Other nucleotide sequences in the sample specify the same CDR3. Written as DNA, the CDR3 is TGTGCCAGCAGCTTAGTGGGGGGGAACACTGAAGCTTTCTTT. Translation gives CASSLVGGNTEAFF. The chain links TRBV11-2 to TRBJ1-1, with D possibly TRBD1 on 5 matching bases. Germline values: CDR1 SGHAT, CDR2 FQNNGV. The CDR3 length is 14 residues. V was pared by 1 base and J by 1 base, with 7 bases between.

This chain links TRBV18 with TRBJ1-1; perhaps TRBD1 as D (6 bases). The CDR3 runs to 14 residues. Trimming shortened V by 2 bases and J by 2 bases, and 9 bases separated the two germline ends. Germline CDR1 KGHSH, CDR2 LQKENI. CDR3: CASSPGGPNTEAFF. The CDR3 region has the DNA TGTGCCAGCTCACCAGGGGGCCCAAACACTGAAGCTTTCTTT.

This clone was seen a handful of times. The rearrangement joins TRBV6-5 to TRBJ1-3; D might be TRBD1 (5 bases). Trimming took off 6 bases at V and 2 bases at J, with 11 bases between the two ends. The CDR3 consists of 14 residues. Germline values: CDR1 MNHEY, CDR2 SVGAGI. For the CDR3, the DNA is TGTGCCAGCAGGGCGACAGCGACTGGAAACACCATATATTTT. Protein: CASRATATGNTIYF.

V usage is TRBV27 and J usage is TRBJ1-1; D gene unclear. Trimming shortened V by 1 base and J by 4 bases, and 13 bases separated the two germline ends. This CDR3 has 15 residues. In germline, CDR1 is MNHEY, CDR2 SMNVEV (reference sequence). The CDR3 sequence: CASSLYGDGSTEAFF. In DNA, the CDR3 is TGTGCCAGCAGTTTATATGGGGATGGGAGCACTGAAGCTTTCTTT.

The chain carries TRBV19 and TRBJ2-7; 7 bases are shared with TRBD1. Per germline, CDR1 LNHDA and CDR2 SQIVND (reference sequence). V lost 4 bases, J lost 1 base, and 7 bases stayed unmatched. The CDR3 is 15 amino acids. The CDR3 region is CASSTPGQHSYEQYF. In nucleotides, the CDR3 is TGTGCCAGTAGTACACCGGGACAGCATTCCTACGAGCAGTACTTC.

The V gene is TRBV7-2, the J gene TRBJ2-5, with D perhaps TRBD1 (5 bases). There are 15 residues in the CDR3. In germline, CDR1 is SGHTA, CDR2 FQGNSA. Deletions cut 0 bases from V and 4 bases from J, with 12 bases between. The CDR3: CASSLASRVLETQYF. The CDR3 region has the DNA TGTGCCAGCAGCTTAGCGTCCAGGGTCTTAGAGACCCAGTACTTC.

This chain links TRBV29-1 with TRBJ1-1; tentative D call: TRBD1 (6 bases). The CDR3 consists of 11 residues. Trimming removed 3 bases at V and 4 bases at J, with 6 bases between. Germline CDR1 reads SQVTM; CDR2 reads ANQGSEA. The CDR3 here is CSVDRGTEAFF. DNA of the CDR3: TGCAGCGTTGACAGGGGCACTGAAGCTTTCTTT.

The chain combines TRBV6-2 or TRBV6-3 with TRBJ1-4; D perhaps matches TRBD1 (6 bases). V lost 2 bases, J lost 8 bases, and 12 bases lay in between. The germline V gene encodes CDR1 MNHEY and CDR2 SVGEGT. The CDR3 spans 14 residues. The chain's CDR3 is CASSYGGAREKLFF. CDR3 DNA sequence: TGTGCCAGCAGTTACGGGGGGGCCAGAGAAAAACTGTTTTTT.

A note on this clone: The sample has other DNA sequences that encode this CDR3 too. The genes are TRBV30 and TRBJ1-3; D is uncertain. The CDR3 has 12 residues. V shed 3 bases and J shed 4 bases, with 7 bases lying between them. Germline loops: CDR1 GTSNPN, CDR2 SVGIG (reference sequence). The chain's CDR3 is CAWREGGNTIYF. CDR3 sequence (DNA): TGTGCCTGGAGAGAGGGAGGAAACACCATATATTTT.

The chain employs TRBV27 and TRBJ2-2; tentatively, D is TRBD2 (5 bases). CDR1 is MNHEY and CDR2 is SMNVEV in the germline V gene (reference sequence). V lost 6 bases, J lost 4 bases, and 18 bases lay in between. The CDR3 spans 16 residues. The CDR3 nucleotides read TGTGCCAGCAGCCTCCACTGGTTTGGAGGCACCGGGGAGCTGTTTTTT. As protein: CASSLHWFGGTGELFF.

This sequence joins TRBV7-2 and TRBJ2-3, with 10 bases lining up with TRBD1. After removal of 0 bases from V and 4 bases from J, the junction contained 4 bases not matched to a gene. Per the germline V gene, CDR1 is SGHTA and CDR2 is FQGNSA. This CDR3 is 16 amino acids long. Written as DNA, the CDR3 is TGTGCCAGCAGCTTAGCCGGGACAGGGGTAGCAGATACGCAGTATTTT. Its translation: CASSLAGTGVADTQYF.

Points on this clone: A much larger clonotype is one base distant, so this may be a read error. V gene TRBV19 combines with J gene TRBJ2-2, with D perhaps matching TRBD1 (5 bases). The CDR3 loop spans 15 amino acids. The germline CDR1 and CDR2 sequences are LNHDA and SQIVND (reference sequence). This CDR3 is CVSSRQGLTTGELFF. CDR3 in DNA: TGTGTCAGTAGTAGGCAGGGTCTTACGACCGGGGAGCTGTTTTTT.

The CDR3 protein is CASSQAFHGFGEQFTDTQYF. The CDR3 bases are TGTGCCAGCAGCCAAGCCTTCCATGGGTTCGGGGAACAATTCACAGATACGCAGTATTTT. The chain is built from TRBV14 and TRBJ2-3; a possible D gene is TRBD2 (5 bases). Germline V lookup: CDR1 SGHDN, CDR2 FVKESK. Trimming left V 1 base short and J 2 bases short, with 25 bases between. There are 20 residues in the CDR3.

CDR3 protein: CASSPSWGGSGSPLHF. CDR3 coding DNA: TGTGCCAGCAGTCCAAGTTGGGGAGGGTCAGGTTCACCCCTCCACTTT. The chain employs TRBV28 and TRBJ1-6; D gene unclear. Per germline, CDR1 MDHEN and CDR2 SYDVKM. Trimming pared 5 bases from V and 9 bases from J, leaving 20 bases between. The length of the CDR3 is 16 residues.

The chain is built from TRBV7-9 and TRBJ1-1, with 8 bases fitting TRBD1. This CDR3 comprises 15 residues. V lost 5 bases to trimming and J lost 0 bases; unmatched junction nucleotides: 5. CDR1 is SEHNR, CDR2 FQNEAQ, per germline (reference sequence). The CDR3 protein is CASSLRQGMNTEAFF. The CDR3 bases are TGTGCCAGCAGCCTCAGACAGGGGATGAACACTGAAGCTTTCTTT.

CDR3 bases: TGTGCCAGCAGCCGGGGCGGACAGGGCGATTCACCCCTCCACTTT. It encodes CASSRGGQGDSPLHF. The chain recombines TRBV5-4 with TRBJ1-6, with 8 positions matching TRBD1. The CDR3 covers 15 residues. J gave up 8 bases and V 4 bases, and 8 bases lay outside the gene matches. Germline V gives CDR1 SGHNT, CDR2 YYREEE (reference sequence). The whole variable domain, remainder taken from reference TRBV5-4 and TRBJ1-6, is ETGVTQSPTHLIKTRGQQVTLRCSSQSGHNTVSWYQQALGQGPQFIFQYYREEENGRGNFPPRFSGLQFPNYSSELNVNALELDDSALYLCASSRGGQGDSPLHFGNGTRLTVT.

CDR3 residues: CASSYSWSLNTEAFF. The DNA of the CDR3 is TGTGCCAGCAGTTACTCCTGGAGTTTGAACACTGAAGCTTTCTTT. V gene TRBV6-2 or TRBV6-3 combines with J gene TRBJ1-1; no clear D gene. The germline V and J ends were trimmed by 0 bases and 0 bases, with 8 bases remaining between them. This CDR3 has 15 amino acids. CDR1 MNHEY and CDR2 SVGEGT come from the germline V gene.